This T cell receptor beta chain is from a study of OX40 agonist ivuxolimab in advanced cancers. The germline V and J ends were trimmed by 4 bases and 2 bases, with 10 bases remaining between them. The CDR3 runs 14 residues. Germline V gene lookup returns CDR1 SNHLY and CDR2 FYNNEI. Comment on this clone: Antigen: not known.

With baseline, cycle 4 day 1, and cycle 7 day 1 as timepoints, blood was sampled. The study, taken as a whole, reports: Among the least clonally expanded were partial responders at 0.1-3.0 mg/kg.

The table came from immunoSEQ multiplex PCR; TCRdb's copy has only in-frame clones and leaves some out. The table has some 16,000 clones, around 79% seen once. The sequencing used CD4+ or CD8+ T cells sorted from blood, collected in a trial of the OX40 agonist ivuxolimab. The gene calls are TRBV2 and TRBJ2-3; a possible D gene is TRBD2 (5 bases). The source is an adult with an advanced solid tumor such as melanoma, head and neck, liver or kidney cancer. The CDR3 DNA is TGTGCCAGCAGTGGTAACGGGGACACAGATACGCAGTATTTT. It translates to CASSGNGDTDTQYF.